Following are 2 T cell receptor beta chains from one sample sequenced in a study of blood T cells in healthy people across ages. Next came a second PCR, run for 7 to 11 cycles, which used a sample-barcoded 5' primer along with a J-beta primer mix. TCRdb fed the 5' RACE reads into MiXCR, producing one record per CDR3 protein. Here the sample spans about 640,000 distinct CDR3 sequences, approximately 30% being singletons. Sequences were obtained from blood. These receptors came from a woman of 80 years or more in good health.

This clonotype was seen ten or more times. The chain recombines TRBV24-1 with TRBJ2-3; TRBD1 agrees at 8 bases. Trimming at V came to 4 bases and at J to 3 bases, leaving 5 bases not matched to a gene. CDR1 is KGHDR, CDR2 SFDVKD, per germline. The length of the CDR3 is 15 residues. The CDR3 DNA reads TGTGCCACCAGTGACCCGACAGGGGTTACAGATACGCAGTATTTT. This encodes CATSDPTGVTDTQYF.

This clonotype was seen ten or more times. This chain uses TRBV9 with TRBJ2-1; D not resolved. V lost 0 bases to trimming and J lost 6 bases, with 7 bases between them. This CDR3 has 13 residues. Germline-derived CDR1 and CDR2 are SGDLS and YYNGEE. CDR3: CASSVGRFNEQFF. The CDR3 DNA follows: TGTGCCAGCAGCGTAGGAAGATTCAATGAGCAGTTCTTC.